A selection of T cell receptor beta chains follows, all from one sample in a study of T cells in Graves' hyperthyroidism and ophthalmopathy. TCRdb re-called the multiplex PCR reads through MiXCR, storing one row per CDR3 protein. This sample has roughly 740,000 distinct CDR3 sequences, with about 16% found just once. The sequenced sample consisted of blood. The receptors stem from a man aged 18 to 29 with Graves' hyperthyroidism. CDR3s include the opening cysteine and the closing phenylalanine or tryptophan. Each record gives: J gene, D gene, clone size, V gene, CDR3 protein, CDR3 DNA. A D gene is named only where the DNA matches it firmly. Clone sizes are given selectively: once, few, many, or a class where the clone is expanded.

j_call: TRBJ2-7
d_call: .
clone_size: many
v_call: TRBV28
cdr3_aa: CASSRTGASYEQYF
cdr3_nt: TGTGCCAGCAGCCGGACCGGGGCCTCCTACGAGCAGTACTTC

j_call: TRBJ2-5
d_call: .
clone_size: many
v_call: TRBV6-1
cdr3_aa: CASSGSETQYF
cdr3_nt: TGTGCCAGCAGCGGGAGTGAGACCCAGTACTTC

j_call: TRBJ2-4
d_call: TRBD2
clone_size: .
v_call: TRBV12-3/TRBV12-4
cdr3_aa: CASSGEGRKNIQHF
cdr3_nt: TGTGCCAGTTCGGGGGAGGGCCGGAAAAACATTCAGCACTTC

j_call: TRBJ1-2
d_call: .
clone_size: few
v_call: TRBV24-1
cdr3_aa: CATRGSSGGYTF
cdr3_nt: TGTGCCACCCGGGGGTCATCCGGTGGCTACACCTTC

j_call: TRBJ2-7
d_call: .
clone_size: many
v_call: TRBV10-3
cdr3_aa: CAISESLGSSYEQYF
cdr3_nt: TGTGCCATCAGTGAGTCGCTGGGGAGCTCCTACGAGCAGTACTTC

j_call: TRBJ1-2
d_call: TRBD1
clone_size: .
v_call: TRBV6-1
cdr3_aa: CASRMTGASNYGYTF
cdr3_nt: TGTGCCAGCAGGATGACAGGGGCGTCCAACTATGGCTACACCTTC

j_call: TRBJ2-1
d_call: .
clone_size: few
v_call: TRBV9
cdr3_aa: CASSANRQSPRSYNEQFF
cdr3_nt: TGTGCCAGCAGCGCGAACCGACAGTCCCCACGTTCCTACAATGAGCAGTTCTTC

j_call: TRBJ2-3
d_call: .
clone_size: .
v_call: TRBV18
cdr3_aa: CASSSSVSTDTQYF
cdr3_nt: TGTGCCAGCTCATCAAGCGTTAGCACAGATACGCAGTATTTT

j_call: TRBJ2-3
d_call: .
clone_size: many
v_call: TRBV18
cdr3_aa: CASSPPSTNTQYF
cdr3_nt: TGTGCCAGCTCACCACCATCGACTAATACGCAGTATTTT

j_call: TRBJ2-3
d_call: .
clone_size: many
v_call: TRBV20-1
cdr3_aa: CSARDGRAVDTQYF
cdr3_nt: TGCAGTGCTAGAGATGGGCGGGCGGTGGATACGCAGTATTTT

j_call: TRBJ2-1
d_call: .
clone_size: .
v_call: TRBV5-5
cdr3_aa: CASSLGAGGLYNEQFF
cdr3_nt: TGTGCCAGCAGCCTGGGTGCTGGGGGTTTATACAATGAGCAGTTCTTC

j_call: TRBJ1-1
d_call: .
clone_size: many
v_call: TRBV28
cdr3_aa: CASSLYQINTEAFF
cdr3_nt: TGTGCCAGCAGTTTATATCAGATTAACACTGAAGCTTTCTTT

j_call: TRBJ2-3
d_call: .
clone_size: many
v_call: TRBV28
cdr3_aa: CASSLSVGGPTDTQYF
cdr3_nt: TGTGCCAGCAGTTTATCCGTGGGAGGTCCCACAGATACGCAGTATTTT

j_call: TRBJ2-7
d_call: .
clone_size: .
v_call: TRBV29-1
cdr3_aa: CSVAMALSYEQYF
cdr3_nt: TGCAGCGTTGCAATGGCCCTCTCCTACGAGCAGTACTTC

j_call: TRBJ2-1
d_call: TRBD1
clone_size: .
v_call: TRBV6-5
cdr3_aa: CASSSPGGQRVYNEQFF
cdr3_nt: TGTGCCAGCAGTTCCCCAGGGGGCCAGCGGGTCTACAATGAGCAGTTCTTC

j_call: TRBJ2-7
d_call: TRBD2
clone_size: few
v_call: TRBV12-3/TRBV12-4
cdr3_aa: CASSTPGLAGDEQYF
cdr3_nt: TGTGCCAGCAGTACCCCCGGGCTAGCGGGAGACGAGCAGTACTTC

j_call: TRBJ1-5
d_call: .
clone_size: .
v_call: TRBV5-1
cdr3_aa: CASSFGGYNQPQHF
cdr3_nt: TGCGCCAGCAGCTTCGGGGGGTATAATCAGCCCCAGCATTTT

j_call: TRBJ1-2
d_call: TRBD1
clone_size: .
v_call: TRBV6-4
cdr3_aa: CASSDSPDRGNGYTF
cdr3_nt: TGTGCCAGCAGTGACAGCCCCGACAGGGGAAATGGCTACACCTTC

j_call: TRBJ2-2
d_call: .
clone_size: few
v_call: TRBV5-4
cdr3_aa: CASRLWGDAGELFF
cdr3_nt: TGTGCCAGCAGGTTGTGGGGGGACGCCGGGGAGCTGTTTTTT

j_call: TRBJ1-1
d_call: .
clone_size: many
v_call: TRBV11-1
cdr3_aa: CATRADGLNTEAFF
cdr3_nt: TGTGCTACCCGGGCAGACGGACTGAACACTGAAGCTTTCTTT

j_call: TRBJ1-2
d_call: .
clone_size: .
v_call: TRBV7-9
cdr3_aa: CASSSGGVWDYGYTF
cdr3_nt: TGTGCCAGCAGCTCCGGCGGGGTTTGGGACTATGGCTACACCTTC

j_call: TRBJ2-7
d_call: TRBD1
clone_size: many
v_call: TRBV12-3/TRBV12-4
cdr3_aa: CASSPTGTGAYEQYF
cdr3_nt: TGTGCCAGCAGTCCGACCGGGACAGGGGCCTACGAGCAGTACTTC

j_call: TRBJ1-2
d_call: .
clone_size: many
v_call: TRBV12-3/TRBV12-4
cdr3_aa: CASSLNPQFYGYTF
cdr3_nt: TGTGCCAGCAGTTTAAATCCACAATTCTATGGCTACACCTTC

j_call: TRBJ2-2
d_call: TRBD1
clone_size: .
v_call: TRBV27
cdr3_aa: CASSRGTGVGELFF
cdr3_nt: TGTGCCAGCAGTCGAGGGACAGGGGTCGGGGAGCTGTTTTTT

j_call: TRBJ1-2
d_call: .
clone_size: .
v_call: TRBV12-3/TRBV12-4
cdr3_aa: CASSLVIGYGYTF
cdr3_nt: TGTGCCAGCAGTTTGGTAATCGGCTATGGCTACACCTTC

j_call: TRBJ2-1
d_call: .
clone_size: many
v_call: TRBV7-8
cdr3_aa: CASSETGYNEQFF
cdr3_nt: TGTGCCAGCAGCGAGACTGGTTACAATGAGCAGTTCTTC

j_call: TRBJ2-7
d_call: TRBD1
clone_size: few
v_call: TRBV7-8
cdr3_aa: CASSLEGGTGDYEQYF
cdr3_nt: TGTGCCAGCAGCTTAGAAGGTGGGACAGGGGATTACGAGCAGTACTTC

j_call: TRBJ2-5
d_call: .
clone_size: few
v_call: TRBV7-3
cdr3_aa: CASSLAPRETQYF
cdr3_nt: TGTGCCAGCAGCTTGGCTCCGCGGGAGACCCAGTACTTC

j_call: TRBJ2-1
d_call: .
clone_size: few
v_call: TRBV20-1
cdr3_aa: CSATPPGQKNEQFF
cdr3_nt: TGCAGTGCTACACCCCCCGGACAAAAAAATGAGCAGTTCTTC

j_call: TRBJ1-2
d_call: .
clone_size: many
v_call: TRBV7-2
cdr3_aa: CASSPYGGGLDYGYTF
cdr3_nt: TGTGCCAGCAGCCCCTATGGCGGGGGGCTAGACTATGGCTACACCTTC

j_call: TRBJ1-3
d_call: .
clone_size: few
v_call: TRBV15
cdr3_aa: CATSTYGLGNTIYF
cdr3_nt: TGTGCCACCAGCACCTATGGCCTTGGAAACACCATATATTTT

j_call: TRBJ2-4
d_call: TRBD2
clone_size: many
v_call: TRBV18
cdr3_aa: CASSPRPTSGGAKNIQYF
cdr3_nt: TGTGCCAGCTCACCACGGCCCACTAGCGGGGGAGCCAAAAACATTCAGTACTTC

j_call: TRBJ1-5
d_call: TRBD1
clone_size: few
v_call: TRBV7-3
cdr3_aa: CASSISGGRQPQHF
cdr3_nt: TGTGCCAGCAGCATATCAGGGGGAAGGCAGCCCCAGCATTTT